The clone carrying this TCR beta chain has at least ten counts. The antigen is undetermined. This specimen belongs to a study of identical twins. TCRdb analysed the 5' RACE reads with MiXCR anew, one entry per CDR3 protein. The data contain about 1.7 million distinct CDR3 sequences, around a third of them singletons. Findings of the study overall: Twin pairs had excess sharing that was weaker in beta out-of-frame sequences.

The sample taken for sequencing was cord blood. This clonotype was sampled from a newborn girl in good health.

CDR3 sequence (DNA): TGCAGCGTTGACTGGGGGAGCTCCTACGAGCAGTACTTC. Translating gives CSVDWGSSYEQYF. The chain uses TRBV29-1 and TRBJ2-7, with D perhaps assigned TRBD1 or TRBD2 (5 bases each). This CDR3 contains 13 residues. V was pared by 3 bases and J by 0 bases, with 9 bases between. Germline-derived CDR1 and CDR2 are SQVTM and ANQGSEA.